This TCR beta chain was sequenced in a study of CD8 T cells in ankylosing spondylitis. Study-wide results and caveats: A TCR beta motif made of fewer than ten highly homologous variants seemed typical of ankylosing spondylitis blood. Relatively scarce in peripheral blood, disease-linked clones were CD8+. Researchers reportedly found disease-linked clones significantly enriched in matched ankylosing spondylitis synovial fluid.

Per the germline V gene, CDR1 is SGHRS and CDR2 is YFSETQ. This CDR3 is 14 amino acids long. Trimming shortened V by 0 bases and J by 0 bases, and 7 bases separated the two germline ends. Details on this clonotype: Antigen specificity is unknown.

One entry per CDR3 protein results from TCRdb running MiXCR on the 5' RACE reads. In the table there are 130,000 or so distinct CDR3 sequences, around 7% of which are singletons. The TCR sequence derives from a male donor with ankylosing spondylitis or in good health (not recorded which). Sequencing was done on a sample of blood, either unsorted or a sorted T cell fraction (not recorded which). This sequence joins TRBV5-1 and TRBJ2-7; no reliable D call. CDR3 sequence reads: CASSLGSASYEQYF. The CDR3 DNA follows: TGCGCCAGCAGCTTGGGCAGTGCCTCCTACGAGCAGTACTTC.